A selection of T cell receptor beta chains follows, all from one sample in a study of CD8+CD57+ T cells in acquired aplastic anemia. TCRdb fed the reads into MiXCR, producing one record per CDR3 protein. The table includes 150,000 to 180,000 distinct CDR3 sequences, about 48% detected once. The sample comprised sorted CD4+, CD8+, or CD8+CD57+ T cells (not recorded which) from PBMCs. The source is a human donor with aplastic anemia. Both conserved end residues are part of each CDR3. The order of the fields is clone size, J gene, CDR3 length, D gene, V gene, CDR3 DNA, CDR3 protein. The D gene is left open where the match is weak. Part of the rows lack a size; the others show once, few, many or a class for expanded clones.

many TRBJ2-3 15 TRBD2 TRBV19 TGTGCCAGTATTGGGACTAGCGGGGACACAGATACGCAGTATTTT CASIGTSGDTDTQYF
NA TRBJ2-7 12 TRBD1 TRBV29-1 TGCAGCGTTGAGGGACAGACCTACGAGCAGTACTTC CSVEGQTYEQYF
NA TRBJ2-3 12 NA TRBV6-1 TGTGCCAGCAGGACTTATGCAGATACGCAGTATTTT CASRTYADTQYF
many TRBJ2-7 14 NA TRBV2 TGTGCCGCCGGCCCGGGACGGATCTTATACGAGCAGTACTTC CAAGPGRILYEQYF
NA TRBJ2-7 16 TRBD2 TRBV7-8 TGTGCCAGCAGCTGGGGGATTACACTAGCGGACGACGAGCAGTACTTC CASSWGITLADDEQYF
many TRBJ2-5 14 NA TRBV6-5 TGTGCCAGCAGTTACGCCCGGACAACGGGGACCCAGTACTTC CASSYARTTGTQYF
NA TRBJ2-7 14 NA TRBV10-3 TGTGCCATCAGTACCGGGACTTCCTCCTACGAGCAGTACTTC CAISTGTSSYEQYF
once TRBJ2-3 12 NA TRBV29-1 TGCGGGTGGGAGGCCCACACAGATACGCAGTATTTT CGWEAHTDTQYF
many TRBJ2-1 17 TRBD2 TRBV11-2 TGTGCCAGCAGCTTAGTCCACGGCGGGGGGGCGTACAATGAGCAGTTCTTC CASSLVHGGGAYNEQFF
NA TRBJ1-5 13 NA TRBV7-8 TGTGCCAGCAGCCCCGGGACGGGTCAGCCCCAGCATTTT CASSPGTGQPQHF
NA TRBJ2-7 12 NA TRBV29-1 TGCAGCGTTCTTTTGACAGCCTACGAGCAGTACTTC CSVLLTAYEQYF
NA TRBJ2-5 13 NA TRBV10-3 TGTGCCATCAGTGCAGCACTCCAAGAGACCCAGTACTTC CAISAALQETQYF